The T cell receptor beta chain under discussion was sequenced for a study of CXCR3-negative and CXCR3-positive naive CD8 T cells. Study information: There were around 140 million TRB reads altogether, and each library had about 1.5 +/- 0.3 million of them. General observations from the study: Naive subsets were similarly diverse, while memory CD8+ repertoires were much less diverse. TRBV-TRBJ usage was similar across naive CXCR3 subsets but distinct in memory cells.

UMI labels and 5' RACE were used to prepare the TRB cDNA libraries. TCRdb re-called the 5' RACE reads; every CDR3 protein appears as one record, without DNA. This sample's clone table lists 55,000 to 70,000 distinct CDR3 sequences. The sorting of each CD8+ T cell subset was done in triplicate, at under 350,000 cells each. On this clonotype: Its matching antigen is unknown.

The CDR3 runs 15 residues. The germline gives CDR1 DFQATT, CDR2 SNEGSKA (reference sequence). The origin of this receptor is a human donor in good health. Some clones in this sample may be carry-over from other donors' samples. The sequencing sample was made of memory CD8+ T cells from blood. The chain employs TRBV20-1 and TRBJ1-1. CDR3 region: CSAKGSEGFDTEAFF.